This T cell receptor (beta chain) was identified during a study of cytomegalovirus exposure and HLA in healthy donors. Study-wide points: Cytomegalovirus association was assigned to more than 150 TCR beta chains. Analyses of presence and absence presupposed an approximately uniform sequencing depth across donors.

In the PCR, 60 Vbeta and 13 Jbeta primers were used. Measured with immunoSEQ multiplex PCR; TCRdb has only the in-frame clones, and not every one. The repertoire holds some 160,000 clones, with over 70% as singletons. The germline V gene encodes CDR1 SNHLY and CDR2 FYNNEI. J was trimmed by 4 bases and V by 4 bases; bases with no gene match: 4. There are 13 residues in the CDR3. For this clone: What it binds is unknown.

Input material: PBMCs. The chain links TRBV2 to TRBJ2-7; 7 bases agree with TRBD2. The TCR originated in a man aged 50-59 years in good health and CMV-seropositive. The chain's CDR3 is CASSGQRGYEQYF. The CDR3 DNA sequence: TGTGCCAGCAGTGGACAGCGGGGTTACGAGCAGTACTTC.